The rows below give T cell receptor beta chains drawn from one sample of a study of T cell responses to AZD1222 COVID-19 vaccine. TCRdb keeps only in-frame clones here, not all; method: immunoSEQ multiplex PCR. The table shows roughly 80,000 clones, with just over 90% occurring only once. The specimen was peripheral blood, collected on day 0 of AZD1222 vaccination. These receptors came from an adult in good health. Both conserved end residues are part of each CDR3. Each record gives: clone size, D gene, V gene, J gene, CDR3 length, CDR3 protein, CDR3 DNA. The D gene is left open where the match is weak. Rows may omit the clone size; those that give it use once, few, many or a size class.

>-|TRBD1|TRBV19|TRBJ1-3|16
CASSRDRESSGNTIYF
TGTGCCAGTAGTCGGGACAGGGAGAGCTCTGGAAACACCATATATTTT
>-|TRBD1|TRBV11-2|TRBJ1-1|14
CASSRGQYNTEAFF
TGTGCCAGCAGCCGGGGACAGTACAACACTGAAGCTTTCTTT
>-|-|TRBV12-3/TRBV12-4|TRBJ1-2|12
CASSFRNYGYTF
TGTGCCAGCAGTTTCAGAAACTATGGCTACACCTTC
>-|-|TRBV5-1|TRBJ1-2|14
CASSFVQRDYGYTF
TGCGCCAGCAGCTTTGTACAAAGGGATTATGGCTACACCTTC
>-|-|TRBV19|TRBJ2-7|13
CASSILGLGEQYF
TGTGCCAGTAGTATCCTGGGTTTGGGCGAGCAGTACTTC
>-|-|TRBV11-2|TRBJ2-3|17
CASSPLRDWSTPDTQYF
TGTGCCAGCAGCCCTCTCAGGGATTGGAGCACTCCGGATACGCAGTATTTT
>-|-|TRBV5-1|TRBJ2-1|13
CASSFKGGGEQFF
TGCGCCAGCAGCTTCAAGGGAGGTGGTGAGCAGTTCTTC
>-|TRBD1|TRBV5-1|TRBJ1-1|17
CASSLHALGQGFSEAFF
TGCGCCAGCAGCCTACACGCCCTGGGACAGGGGTTCTCTGAAGCTTTCTTT
>-|-|TRBV4-1|TRBJ2-1|17
CASSQAWVGAGYNEQFF
TGCGCCAGCAGCCAAGCATGGGTGGGAGCCGGGTACAATGAGCAGTTCTTC
>-|-|TRBV6-1|TRBJ2-3|15
CASSDVVSYTDTQYF
TGTGCCAGCAGTGATGTGGTCAGTTACACAGATACGCAGTATTTT
>-|-|TRBV12-3/TRBV12-4|TRBJ2-3|11
CASSLVDTQYF
TGTGCCAGCAGTTTAGTAGATACGCAGTATTTT
>-|-|TRBV15|TRBJ1-5|13
CATSRDSRSAQHF
TGTGCCACCAGCAGAGACTCGCGGTCGGCCCAGCATTTT
>-|TRBD2|TRBV2|TRBJ2-7|14
CASSETSGRYEQYF
TGTGCCAGCAGTGAGACTAGCGGGAGGTACGAGCAGTACTTC
>-|-|TRBV6-1|TRBJ1-5|13
CASSEVTNQPQHF
TGTGCCAGCAGTGAAGTAACGAATCAGCCCCAGCATTTT
>-|TRBD2|TRBV5-1|TRBJ2-1|13
CASSLELAGVEFF
TGCGCCAGCAGCTTGGAACTAGCGGGAGTGGAGTTCTTC
>-|-|TRBV4-2|TRBJ2-2|15
CASTISSGNTGELFF
TGTGCCAGCACCATTAGTAGCGGGAACACCGGGGAGCTGTTTTTT
>-|-|TRBV18|TRBJ1-2|13
CASSPMDNRGYTF
TGTGCCAGCTCACCAATGGACAATCGGGGCTACACCTTC
>-|TRBD1|TRBV5-1|TRBJ1-3|17
CASSKADRPNSGNTIYF
TGCGCCAGCAGCAAGGCGGACAGGCCAAACTCTGGAAACACCATATATTTT
>-|TRBD2|TRBV27|TRBJ2-1|16
CASSLSWVTSDNEQFF
TGTGCCAGCAGTTTATCGTGGGTGACTAGCGACAATGAGCAGTTCTTC
>once|-|TRBV19|TRBJ2-2|14
CASSYLTGTGELFF
TGTGCCAGTAGTTATCTAACGGGCACCGGGGAGCTGTTTTTT
>-|-|TRBV27|TRBJ2-5|12
CASRTNQETQYF
TGTGCCAGCCGGACAAACCAAGAGACCCAGTACTTC
>-|TRBD1|TRBV5-1|TRBJ2-2|15
CASSGEGGATGELFF
TGCGCCAGCAGTGGGGAAGGGGGCGCAACCGGGGAGCTGTTTTTT
>-|-|TRBV6-5|TRBJ1-2|14
CASSDSTINYGYTF
TGTGCCAGCAGTGACTCCACGATTAACTATGGCTACACCTTC
>-|-|TRBV7-3|TRBJ1-1|13
CASSLGSDTEAFF
TGTGCCAGCAGCTTAGGTTCGGACACTGAAGCTTTCTTT
>-|-|TRBV5-8|TRBJ1-2|15
CASSLGPTVNYGYTF
TGTGCCAGCAGCTTGGGCCCTACAGTGAACTATGGCTACACCTTC
>-|-|TRBV29-1|TRBJ2-7|15
CSVQYDQGGGEEQYF
TGCAGCGTCCAATATGACCAGGGGGGAGGTGAGGAGCAGTACTTC
>-|-|TRBV19|TRBJ1-1|14
CASSTRGASTEAFF
TGTGCCAGTAGTACCCGGGGGGCAAGCACTGAAGCTTTCTTT
>-|-|TRBV5-1|TRBJ2-3|17
CASSLSLRVFGTDTQYF
TGCGCCAGCAGCTTGTCTCTTAGGGTCTTTGGAACAGATACGCAGTATTTT
>-|-|TRBV3-1/TRBV3-2|TRBJ2-3|15
CASSRSVGLGDTQYF
TGTGCCAGCAGCCGCAGCGTTGGCCTCGGGGATACGCAGTATTTT
>once|-|TRBV3-1/TRBV3-2|TRBJ1-2|13
CASSPDPHYGYTF
TGTGCCAGCAGCCCGGATCCGCACTATGGCTACACCTTC
>-|TRBD1|TRBV27|TRBJ2-5|17
CASSLHIFGQAQETQYF
TGTGCCAGCAGTTTACATATCTTTGGACAGGCTCAAGAGACCCAGTACTTC
>-|TRBD2|TRBV2|TRBJ2-1|13
CASSRLADNEQFF
TGTGCCAGCAGTCGACTAGCGGACAATGAGCAGTTCTTC
>-|TRBD1|TRBV15|TRBJ2-2|16
CATSRGTVTNTGELFF
TGTGCCACCAGCAGGGGGACAGTAACGAACACCGGGGAGCTGTTTTTT
>-|-|TRBV9|TRBJ2-3|16
CASSVAGGGQVDTQYF
TGTGCCAGCAGCGTAGCTGGGGGGGGGCAAGTAGATACGCAGTATTTT
>-|TRBD1|TRBV27|TRBJ1-2|13
CASSGQGAGGYTF
TGTGCCAGCAGCGGACAGGGGGCGGGTGGCTACACCTTC
>-|TRBD2|TRBV15|TRBJ2-7|16
CATSRGLAGVYDEQYF
TGTGCCACCAGCAGGGGACTAGCGGGAGTATATGACGAGCAGTACTTC
>once|-|TRBV6-5|TRBJ1-1|13
CASRVASNTEAFF
TGTGCCAGCAGAGTCGCCTCGAACACTGAAGCTTTCTTT
>-|-|TRBV28|TRBJ1-3|14
CASSSPGGGNTIYF
TGTGCCAGCAGTTCCCCGGGAGGTGGAAACACCATATATTTT
>-|-|TRBV4-1|TRBJ2-5|15
CASSQEKGGMGTQYF
TGCGCCAGCAGCCAAGAAAAGGGGGGTATGGGGACCCAGTACTTC
>-|TRBD1|TRBV16|TRBJ1-1|17
CASSQLAATPGGQGAFF
TGTGCCAGCAGCCAATTAGCGGCTACCCCGGGAGGACAGGGGGCTTTCTTT
>-|-|TRBV5-1|TRBJ2-3|14
CASSFRWESDTQYF
TGCGCCAGCAGCTTTCGGTGGGAATCAGATACGCAGTATTTT
>-|-|TRBV30|TRBJ1-5|13
CAWSSGSNQPQHF
TGTGCCTGGAGTTCTGGTAGCAATCAGCCCCAGCATTTT
>-|TRBD2|TRBV7-3|TRBJ2-1|14
CASSSQELANEQFF
TGTGCCAGCAGCTCTCAAGAACTAGCGAATGAGCAGTTCTTC
>once|TRBD1|TRBV5-1|TRBJ2-7|16
CASSEASTGGSSEQYF
TGCGCCAGCAGCGAGGCCTCCACAGGGGGCTCGAGTGAGCAGTACTTC
>-|-|TRBV7-2|TRBJ2-5|14
CASSFIRGWETQYF
TGTGCCAGCAGCTTCATCCGGGGTTGGGAGACCCAGTACTTC
>-|-|TRBV7-8|TRBJ1-2|12
CASSRGGRGYTF
TGTGCCAGCAGCCGAGGGGGTCGCGGCTACACCTTC
>-|TRBD1|TRBV12-3/TRBV12-4|TRBJ1-2|13
CASSLRDRGRHTF
TGTGCCAGCAGCCTTCGGGACAGGGGCCGTCACACCTTC
>-|-|TRBV10-2|TRBJ1-5|13
CASSEQGAQPQHF
TGCGCCAGCAGTGAACAAGGGGCTCAGCCCCAGCATTTT
>-|-|TRBV27|TRBJ1-4|14
CASSFHSTNEKLFF
TGTGCCAGCAGTTTCCACTCAACTAATGAAAAACTGTTTTTT
>-|-|TRBV19|TRBJ1-1|18
CASSINVGSGGANTEAFF
TGTGCCAGTAGTATAAATGTTGGTTCCGGGGGGGCGAACACTGAAGCTTTCTTT
>-|-|TRBV7-9|TRBJ2-1|11
CASSLAGDLFF
TGTGCCAGCAGCTTAGCGGGGGACCTGTTCTTC
>-|-|TRBV28|TRBJ2-7|16
CASSPSGTKMAYEQYF
TGTGCCAGCAGTCCGTCTGGGACAAAGATGGCCTACGAGCAGTACTTC
>-|-|TRBV5-1|TRBJ2-3|17
CASSYKISSESTDTQYF
TGCGCCAGCAGCTATAAGATTTCTAGCGAAAGCACAGATACGCAGTATTTT
>-|TRBD2|TRBV24-1|TRBJ2-3|15
CATSKREGPADTQYF
TGTGCCACCAGTAAGCGGGAGGGCCCCGCAGATACGCAGTATTTT
>-|-|TRBV29-1|TRBJ2-7|12
CSVVSGSYEQYF
TGCAGCGTAGTAAGTGGCTCCTACGAGCAGTACTTC
>-|-|TRBV11-3|TRBJ2-1|13
CASSFRTYNEQFF
TGTGCCAGCAGCTTCAGAACCTACAATGAGCAGTTCTTC
>-|TRBD1|TRBV5-1|TRBJ1-2|16
CASSSSARGQLSGYTF
TGCGCCAGCAGCTCTTCAGCCCGGGGACAGCTTAGTGGCTACACCTTC
>-|-|TRBV7-9|TRBJ1-1|14
CASSPREAFTEAFF
TGTGCCAGCTCCCCCCGGGAGGCTTTCACTGAAGCTTTCTTT
>-|-|TRBV25-1|TRBJ1-2|17
CASSESAGAISNYGYTF
TGTGCCAGCAGTGAATCGGCAGGGGCCATTTCTAACTATGGCTACACCTTC